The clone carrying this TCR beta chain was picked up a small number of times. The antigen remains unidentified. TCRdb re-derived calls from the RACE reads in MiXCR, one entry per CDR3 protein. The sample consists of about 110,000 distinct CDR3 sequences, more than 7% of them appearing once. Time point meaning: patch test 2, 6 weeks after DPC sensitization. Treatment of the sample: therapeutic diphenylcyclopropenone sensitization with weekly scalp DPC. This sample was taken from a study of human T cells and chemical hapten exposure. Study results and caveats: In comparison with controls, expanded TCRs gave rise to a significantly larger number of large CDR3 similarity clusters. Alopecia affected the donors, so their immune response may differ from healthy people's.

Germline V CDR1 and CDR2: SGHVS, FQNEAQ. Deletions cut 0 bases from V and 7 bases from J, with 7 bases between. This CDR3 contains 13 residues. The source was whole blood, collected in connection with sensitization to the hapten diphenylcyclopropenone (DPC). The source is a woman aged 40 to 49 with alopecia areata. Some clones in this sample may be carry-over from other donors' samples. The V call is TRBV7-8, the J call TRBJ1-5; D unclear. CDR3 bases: TGTGCCAGCAGCTTAGCACGCAGCCAGCCCCAGCATTTT. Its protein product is CASSLARSQPQHF.